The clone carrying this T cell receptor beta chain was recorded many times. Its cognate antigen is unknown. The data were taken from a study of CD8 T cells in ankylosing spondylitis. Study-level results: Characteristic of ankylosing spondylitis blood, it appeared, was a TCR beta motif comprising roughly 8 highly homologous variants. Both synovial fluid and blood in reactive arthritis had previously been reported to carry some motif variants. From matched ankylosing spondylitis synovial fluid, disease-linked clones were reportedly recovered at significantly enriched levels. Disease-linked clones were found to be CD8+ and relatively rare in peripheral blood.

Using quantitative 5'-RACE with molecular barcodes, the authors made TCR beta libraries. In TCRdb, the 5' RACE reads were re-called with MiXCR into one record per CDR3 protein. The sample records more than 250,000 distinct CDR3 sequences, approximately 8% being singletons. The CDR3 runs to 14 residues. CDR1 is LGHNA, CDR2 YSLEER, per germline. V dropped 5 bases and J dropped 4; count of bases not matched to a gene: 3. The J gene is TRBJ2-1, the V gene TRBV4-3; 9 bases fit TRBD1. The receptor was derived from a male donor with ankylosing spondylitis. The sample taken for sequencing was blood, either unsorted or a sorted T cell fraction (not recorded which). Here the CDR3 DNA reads TGCGCCAGCAGCGAAGGGACAGGGTACAATGAGCAGTTCTTC. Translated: CASSEGTGYNEQFF.